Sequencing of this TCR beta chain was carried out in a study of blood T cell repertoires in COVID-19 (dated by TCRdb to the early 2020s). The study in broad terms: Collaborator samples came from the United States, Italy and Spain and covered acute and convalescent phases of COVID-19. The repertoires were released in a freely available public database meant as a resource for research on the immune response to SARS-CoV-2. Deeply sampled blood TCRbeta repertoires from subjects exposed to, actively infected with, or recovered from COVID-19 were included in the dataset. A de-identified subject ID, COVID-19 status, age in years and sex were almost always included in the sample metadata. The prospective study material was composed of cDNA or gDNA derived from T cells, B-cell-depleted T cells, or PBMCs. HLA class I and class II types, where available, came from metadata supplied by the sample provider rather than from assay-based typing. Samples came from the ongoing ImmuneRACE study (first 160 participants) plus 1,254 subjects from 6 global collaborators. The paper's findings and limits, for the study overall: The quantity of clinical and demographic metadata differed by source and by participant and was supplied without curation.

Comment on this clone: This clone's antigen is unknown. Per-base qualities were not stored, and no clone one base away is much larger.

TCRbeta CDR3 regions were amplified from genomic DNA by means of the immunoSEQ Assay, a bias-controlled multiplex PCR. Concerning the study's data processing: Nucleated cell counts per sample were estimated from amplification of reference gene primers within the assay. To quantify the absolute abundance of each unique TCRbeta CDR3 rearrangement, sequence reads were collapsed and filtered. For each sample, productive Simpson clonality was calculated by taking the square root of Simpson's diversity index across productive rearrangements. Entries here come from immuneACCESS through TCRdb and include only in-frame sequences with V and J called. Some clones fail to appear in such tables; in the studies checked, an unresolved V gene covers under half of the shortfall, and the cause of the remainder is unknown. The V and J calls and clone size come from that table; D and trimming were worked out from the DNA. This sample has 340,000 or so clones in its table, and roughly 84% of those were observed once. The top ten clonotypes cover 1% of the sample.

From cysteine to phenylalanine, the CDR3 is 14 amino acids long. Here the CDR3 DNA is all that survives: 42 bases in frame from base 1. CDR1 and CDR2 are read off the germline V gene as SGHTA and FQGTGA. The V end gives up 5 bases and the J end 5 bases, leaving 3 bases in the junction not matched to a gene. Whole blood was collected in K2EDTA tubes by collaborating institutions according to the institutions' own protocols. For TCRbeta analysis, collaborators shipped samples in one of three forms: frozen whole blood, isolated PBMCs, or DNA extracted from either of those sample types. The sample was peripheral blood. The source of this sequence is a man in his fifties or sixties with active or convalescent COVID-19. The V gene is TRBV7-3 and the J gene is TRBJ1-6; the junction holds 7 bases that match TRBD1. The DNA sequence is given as TGTGCCAGCAGCCGGGGACAGAATAATTCACCCCTCCACTTT. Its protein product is CASSRGQNNSPLHF.